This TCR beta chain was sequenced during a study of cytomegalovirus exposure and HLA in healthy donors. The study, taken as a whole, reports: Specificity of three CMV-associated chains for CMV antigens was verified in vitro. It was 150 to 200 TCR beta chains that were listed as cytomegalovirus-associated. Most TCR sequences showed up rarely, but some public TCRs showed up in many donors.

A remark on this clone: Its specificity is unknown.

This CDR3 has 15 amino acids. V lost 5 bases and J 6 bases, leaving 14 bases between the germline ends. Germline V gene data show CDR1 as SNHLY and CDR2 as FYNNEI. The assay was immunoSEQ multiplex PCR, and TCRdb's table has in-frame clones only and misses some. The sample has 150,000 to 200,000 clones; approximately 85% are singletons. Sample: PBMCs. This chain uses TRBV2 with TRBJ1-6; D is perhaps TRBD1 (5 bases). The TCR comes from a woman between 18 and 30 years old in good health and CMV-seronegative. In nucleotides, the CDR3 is TGTGCCAGCAGTAATTCCGGGGGGGGTAATTCACCCCTCCACTTT. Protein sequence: CASSNSGGGNSPLHF.